The clone carrying this TCR beta chain appeared a few times. Antigen unknown. This sample stems from a study of T cells after yellow fever vaccination. Study at large: Fractions of low cell number were prepared using SMART-Seq v4 Ultra Low Input.

Whole-study results and caveats: Peaking on day 5 versus 15, the secondary response was faster but weaker. Booster samples showed a return of most primary-vaccination clones (roughly 96% CD4, 70% to 90% CD8).

Production of TCR cDNA was by 5'RACE template switching, which also added a universal primer site and UMIs. Each CDR3 protein is one row after TCRdb ran MiXCR on the 5' RACE reads. This sample has approximately 610,000 distinct CDR3 sequences, with 17% found just once. V was pared by 11 bases and J by 4 bases, with 11 bases of the junction left unmatched. From germline, CDR1 is SGHTA and CDR2 FQGNSA. The CDR3 runs 15 residues. This chain uses TRBV7-2 with TRBJ2-1; 10 positions match TRBD2. The source material was PBMCs, sampled about 5 days after the first yellow fever vaccination. This clonotype was obtained from a young man who received the YFV17D yellow fever vaccine. CDR3 nucleotides: TGTGCCTTAACGACCGGGACTAGCGTGTACAATGAGCAGTTCTTC. Encoded protein: CALTTGTSVYNEQFF. Variable domain in full (rest from reference TRBV7-2 and TRBJ2-1): GAGVSQSPSNKVTEKGKDVELRCDPISGHTALYWYRQSLGQGLEFLIYFQGNSAPDKSGLPSDRFSAERTGGSVSTLTIQRTQQEDSAVYLCALTTGTSVYNEQFFGPGTRLTVL.